The clone carrying this T cell receptor (beta chain) was picked up one time. While CD8+ and CD4+ T cells were isolated negatively, TEMRA cells were enriched by FACS. This sample is part of a study of CD8 T cells in Susac syndrome. Looked up from germline, CDR1 is SQVTM and CDR2 is ANQGSEA. This CDR3 contains 13 residues. Trimming shortened V by 6 bases and J by 2 bases, and 13 bases separated the two germline ends. After extraction with the RNeasy kit, about 0.45 to 1 ug of the RNA was reverse transcribed using random hexamers. One entry per CDR3 protein results from TCRdb running MiXCR on the immunoSEQ multiplex PCR reads. The sample consists of 400,000 to 550,000 distinct CDR3 sequences, around 85% of them appearing once.

The source is a human donor with multiple sclerosis. This chain uses TRBV29-1 with TRBJ1-2, with D possibly being TRBD1 (5 bases). The sample consisted of CD8+ T cells from PBMCs. The CDR3 DNA is TGCAGCGTCCCCGGGGACCCGAACTATGGCTACACCTTC. Its translation: CSVPGDPNYGYTF.